These T cell receptor beta chains were read from a single sample in a study of blood T cell repertoires in COVID-19. Profiling relied on immunoSEQ multiplex PCR, and the TCRdb table lists in-frame clones only, not all of them. The sample has under 200,000 clones, approximately 86% seen once. The material sequenced was peripheral blood. All receptors derive from a man over 45 with active or convalescent COVID-19. The CDR3 runs from the conserved cysteine through the conserved F or W. The order of the fields is J gene, V gene, CDR3 protein.

J gene: TRBJ1-2
V gene: TRBV3-1/TRBV3-2
CDR3 protein: CASSQMGQGNYGYTF

J gene: TRBJ1-1
V gene: TRBV6-5
CDR3 protein: CASSLTGGAHTEAFF

J gene: TRBJ1-2
V gene: TRBV5-4
CDR3 protein: CASSPSSTGYYGYTF

J gene: TRBJ2-3
V gene: TRBV20-1
CDR3 protein: CSARTGDTQYF

J gene: TRBJ2-5
V gene: TRBV25-1
CDR3 protein: CASSSPRGAGETQYF

J gene: TRBJ1-5
V gene: TRBV12-3/TRBV12-4
CDR3 protein: CASSLGQGRPQHF

J gene: TRBJ2-7
V gene: TRBV11-2
CDR3 protein: CASSFGGTYEQYF

J gene: TRBJ2-7
V gene: TRBV19
CDR3 protein: CASSTQSTGPLWGEQYF

J gene: TRBJ1-4
V gene: TRBV2
CDR3 protein: CASIEGGGANEKLFF

J gene: TRBJ1-6
V gene: TRBV7-6
CDR3 protein: CASSLGQGRNSPLHF

J gene: TRBJ1-1
V gene: TRBV11-2
CDR3 protein: CASSLDPSVNTEAFF

J gene: TRBJ1-1
V gene: TRBV7-3
CDR3 protein: CASSLGPGTGDTEAFF

J gene: TRBJ1-5
V gene: TRBV2
CDR3 protein: CASNGQGGNQPQHF

J gene: TRBJ1-2
V gene: TRBV18
CDR3 protein: CASSPETGRNYGYTF

J gene: TRBJ2-3
V gene: TRBV7-3
CDR3 protein: CASSLIAMGDTQYF

J gene: TRBJ2-7
V gene: TRBV2
CDR3 protein: CASRLGQVGIYEQYF

J gene: TRBJ2-5
V gene: TRBV6-5
CDR3 protein: CASEESRGQETQYF

J gene: TRBJ2-7
V gene: TRBV5-1
CDR3 protein: CASSYQTGGGYEQYF

J gene: TRBJ2-7
V gene: TRBV27
CDR3 protein: CASSFASGTYEQYF

J gene: TRBJ1-6
V gene: TRBV6-5
CDR3 protein: CASSHLTGVNSPLHF

J gene: TRBJ1-1
V gene: TRBV29-1
CDR3 protein: CSLRQGSVTEAFF

J gene: TRBJ2-3
V gene: TRBV6-1
CDR3 protein: CASSDGFNLPTDTQYF

J gene: TRBJ2-7
V gene: TRBV10-3
CDR3 protein: CANGAGEAFEQYF